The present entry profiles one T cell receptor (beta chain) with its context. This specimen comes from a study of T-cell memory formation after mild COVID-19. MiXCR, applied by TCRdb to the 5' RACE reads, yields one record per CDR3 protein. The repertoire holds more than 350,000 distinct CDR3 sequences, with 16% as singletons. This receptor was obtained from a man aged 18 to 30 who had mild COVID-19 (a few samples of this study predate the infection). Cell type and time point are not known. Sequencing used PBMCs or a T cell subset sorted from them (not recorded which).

CDR3 region: CAIRSKDPRTDTQYF. CDR3 in DNA: TGTGCCATCAGATCTAAGGACCCTCGTACAGATACGCAGTATTTT. This chain uses TRBV10-3 with TRBJ2-3; D is uncertain. CDR3 length: 15 amino acids. Deletions cut 6 bases from V and 3 bases from J, with 16 bases between. Germline V gene lookup returns CDR1 ENHRY and CDR2 SYGVKD.